This T cell receptor beta chain was sequenced for a study of CD8+ T cells in alopecia areata. About the research overall: Treated individuals took tofacitinib by mouth, 5 to 10 mg twice daily.

This clone was found a few times. Its antigen is unknown. Study-level results: With patients, TCR sharing proved less clear than in mice, a difference possibly related to HLA.

Following extraction, RNA underwent reverse transcription to cDNA, which served as the sequencing template. Measured with immunoSEQ multiplex PCR; TCRdb has only the in-frame clones, and not every one. Among around 140,000 clones listed, 40% to 50% were seen once. The CDR3 runs 14 residues. Germline V CDR1 and CDR2: SGHRS, YFSETQ. V lost 7 bases to trimming and J lost 8 bases, with 21 bases between them. It was from alopecia areata patients that lesional scalp punch biopsies and peripheral blood were collected. V is TRBV5-1 and J is TRBJ1-2, with D unresolved. Sequenced material: CD4+ T cells sorted from blood. The receptor was derived from a human donor with alopecia areata. This CDR3 reads CASGTETSLGGYTF. The CDR3 bases are TGCGCCAGCGGCACAGAAACCTCCCTCGGAGGCTACACCTTC.